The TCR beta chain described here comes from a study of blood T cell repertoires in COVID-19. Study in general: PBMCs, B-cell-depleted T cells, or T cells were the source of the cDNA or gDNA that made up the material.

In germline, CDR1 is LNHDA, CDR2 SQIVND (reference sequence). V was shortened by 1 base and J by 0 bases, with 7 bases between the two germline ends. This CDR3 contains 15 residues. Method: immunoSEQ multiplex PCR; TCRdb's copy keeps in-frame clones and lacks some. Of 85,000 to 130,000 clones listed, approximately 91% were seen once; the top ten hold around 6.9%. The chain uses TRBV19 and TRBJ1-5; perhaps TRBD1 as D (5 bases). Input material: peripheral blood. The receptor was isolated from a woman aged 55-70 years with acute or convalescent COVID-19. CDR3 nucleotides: TGTGCCAGTAGTATAGCAGGGTCTAGCAATCAGCCCCAGCATTTT. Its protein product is CASSIAGSSNQPQHF.